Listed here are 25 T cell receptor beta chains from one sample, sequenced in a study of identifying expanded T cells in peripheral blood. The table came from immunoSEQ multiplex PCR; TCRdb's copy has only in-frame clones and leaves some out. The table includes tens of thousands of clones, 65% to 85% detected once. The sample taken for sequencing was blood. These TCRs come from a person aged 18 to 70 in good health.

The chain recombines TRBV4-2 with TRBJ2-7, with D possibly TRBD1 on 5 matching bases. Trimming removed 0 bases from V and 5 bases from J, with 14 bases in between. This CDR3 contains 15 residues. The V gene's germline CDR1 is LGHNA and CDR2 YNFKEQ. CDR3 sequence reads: CASSQDGAGLDEQYF. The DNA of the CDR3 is TGTGCCAGCAGCCAAGATGGGGCAGGGCTAGACGAGCAGTACTTC.

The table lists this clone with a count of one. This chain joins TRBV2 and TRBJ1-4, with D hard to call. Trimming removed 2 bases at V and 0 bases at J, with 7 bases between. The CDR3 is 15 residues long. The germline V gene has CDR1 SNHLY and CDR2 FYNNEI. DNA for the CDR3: TGTGCCAGCAGTGAAATCCGGACAACTAATGAAAAACTGTTTTTT. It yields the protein CASSEIRTTNEKLFF.

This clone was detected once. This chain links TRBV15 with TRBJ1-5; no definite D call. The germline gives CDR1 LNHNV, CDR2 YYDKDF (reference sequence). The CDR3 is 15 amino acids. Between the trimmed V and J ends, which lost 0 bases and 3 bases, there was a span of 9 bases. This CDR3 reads CATSRDLGYNQPQHF. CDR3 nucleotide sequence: TGTGCCACCAGCAGAGATTTAGGGTACAATCAGCCCCAGCATTTT.

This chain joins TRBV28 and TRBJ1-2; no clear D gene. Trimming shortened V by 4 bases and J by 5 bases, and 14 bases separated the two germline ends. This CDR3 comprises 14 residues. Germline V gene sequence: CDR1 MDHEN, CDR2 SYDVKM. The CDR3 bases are TGTGCCAGCAGTTCTGGCCTCATTGTTTATGGCTACACCTTC. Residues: CASSSGLIVYGYTF.

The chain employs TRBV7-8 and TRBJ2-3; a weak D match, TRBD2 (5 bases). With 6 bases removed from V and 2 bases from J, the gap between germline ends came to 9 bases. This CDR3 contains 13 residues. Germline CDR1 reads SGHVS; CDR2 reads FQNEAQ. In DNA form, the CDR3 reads TGTGCCAGCAGGGACTCATTCACAGATACGCAGTATTTT. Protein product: CASRDSFTDTQYF.

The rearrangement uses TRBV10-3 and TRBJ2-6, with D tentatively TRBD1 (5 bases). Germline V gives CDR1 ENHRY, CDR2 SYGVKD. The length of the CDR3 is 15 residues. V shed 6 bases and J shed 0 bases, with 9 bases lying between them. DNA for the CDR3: TGTGCCATCAGGGAAGACAGCTCTGGGGCCAACGTCCTGACTTTC. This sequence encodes CAIREDSSGANVLTF.

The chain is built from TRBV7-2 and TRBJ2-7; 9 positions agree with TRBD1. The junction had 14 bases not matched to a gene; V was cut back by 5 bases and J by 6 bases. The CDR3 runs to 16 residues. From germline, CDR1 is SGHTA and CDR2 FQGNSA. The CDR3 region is CASSPITQTGGGEQYF. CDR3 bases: TGTGCCAGCAGCCCCATCACTCAAACAGGGGGCGGCGAGCAGTACTTC.

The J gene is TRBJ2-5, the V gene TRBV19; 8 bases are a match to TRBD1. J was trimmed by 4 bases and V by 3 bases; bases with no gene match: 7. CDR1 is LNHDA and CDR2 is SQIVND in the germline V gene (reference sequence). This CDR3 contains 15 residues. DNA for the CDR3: TGTGCCAGTAGTATCGCCAGGGGGCAGGGAGAGACCCAGTACTTC. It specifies CASSIARGQGETQYF. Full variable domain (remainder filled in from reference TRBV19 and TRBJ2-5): DGGITQSPKYLFRKEGQNVTLSCEQNLNHDAMYWYRQDPGQGLRLIYYSQIVNDFQKGDIAEGYSVSREKKESFPLTVTSAQKNPTAFYLCASSIARGQGETQYFGPGTRLLVL.

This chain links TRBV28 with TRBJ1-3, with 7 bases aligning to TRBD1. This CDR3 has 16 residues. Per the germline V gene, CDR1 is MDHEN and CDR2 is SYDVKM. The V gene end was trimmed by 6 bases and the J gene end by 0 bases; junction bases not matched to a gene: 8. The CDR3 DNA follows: TGTGCCAGCAGGAAATCCTCAGGGGGCTCTGGAAACACCATATATTTT. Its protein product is CASRKSSGGSGNTIYF. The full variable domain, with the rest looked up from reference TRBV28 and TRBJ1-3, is DVKVTQSSRYLVKRTGEKVFLECVQDMDHENMFWYRQDPGLGLRLIYFSYDVKMKEKGDIPEGYSVSREKKERFSLILESASTNQTSMYLCASRKSSGGSGNTIYFGEGSWLTVV.

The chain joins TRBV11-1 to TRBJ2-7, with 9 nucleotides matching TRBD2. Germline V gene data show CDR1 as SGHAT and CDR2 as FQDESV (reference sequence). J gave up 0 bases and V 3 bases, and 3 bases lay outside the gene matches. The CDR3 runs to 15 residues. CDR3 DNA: TGTGCCAGCAGCTTGCTAGCGGGGAGCTCCTACGAGCAGTACTTC. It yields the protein CASSLLAGSSYEQYF.

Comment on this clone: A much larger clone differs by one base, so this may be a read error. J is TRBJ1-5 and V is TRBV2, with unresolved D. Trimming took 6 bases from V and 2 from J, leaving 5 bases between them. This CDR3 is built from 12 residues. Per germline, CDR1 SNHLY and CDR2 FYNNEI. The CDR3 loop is CASSTGNQPQHF. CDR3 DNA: TGTGCCAGCAGCACGGGCAATCAGCCCCAGCATTTT.

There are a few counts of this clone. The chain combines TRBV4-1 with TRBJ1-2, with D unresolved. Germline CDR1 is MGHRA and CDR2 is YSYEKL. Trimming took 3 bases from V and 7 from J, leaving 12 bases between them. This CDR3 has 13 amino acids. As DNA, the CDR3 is TGCGCCAGCAGCCAGAGTCACCCCAGTGGCTACACCTTC. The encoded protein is CASSQSHPSGYTF.

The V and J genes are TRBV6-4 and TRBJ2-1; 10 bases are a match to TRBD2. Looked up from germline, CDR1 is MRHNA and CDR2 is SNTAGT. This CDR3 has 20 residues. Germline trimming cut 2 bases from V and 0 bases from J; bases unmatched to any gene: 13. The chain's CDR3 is CASSDIPGLADMSSYNEQFF. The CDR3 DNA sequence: TGTGCCAGCAGTGACATTCCCGGACTAGCGGACATGAGCTCCTACAATGAGCAGTTCTTC.

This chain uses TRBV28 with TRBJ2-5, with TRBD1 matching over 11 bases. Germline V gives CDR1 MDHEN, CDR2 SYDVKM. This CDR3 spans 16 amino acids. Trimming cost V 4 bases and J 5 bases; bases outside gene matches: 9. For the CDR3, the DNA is TGTGCCAGCAGTTCGGACAGGGGGCGTTTTGGGGAGACCCAGTACTTC. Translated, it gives CASSSDRGRFGETQYF.

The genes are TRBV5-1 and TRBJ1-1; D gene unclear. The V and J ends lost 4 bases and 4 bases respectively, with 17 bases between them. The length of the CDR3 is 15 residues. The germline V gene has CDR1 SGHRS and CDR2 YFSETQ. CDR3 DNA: TGCGCCAGCAGCCAGGAAGGCCGGTGGGGCACTGAAGCTTTCTTT. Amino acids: CASSQEGRWGTEAFF.

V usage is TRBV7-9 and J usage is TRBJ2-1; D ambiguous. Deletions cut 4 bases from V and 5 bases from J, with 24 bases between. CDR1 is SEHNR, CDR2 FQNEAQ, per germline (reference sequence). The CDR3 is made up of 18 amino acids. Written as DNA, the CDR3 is TGTGCCAGCAGCTCGCCCGTGACACGGCATCCGTTAAACAATGAGCAGTTCTTC. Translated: CASSSPVTRHPLNNEQFF.

The CDR3 DNA sequence: TGTGCCAGCAAGGTAGGAGTGAACACTGAAGCTTTCTTT. Encoded protein: CASKVGVNTEAFF. This rearrangement joins TRBV28 to TRBJ1-1; D gene uncertain. CDR3 size: 13 residues. Per the germline V gene, CDR1 is MDHEN and CDR2 is SYDVKM. Trimming left V 7 bases short and J 0 bases short, with 9 bases between. The full variable domain, its missing parts supplied by reference TRBV28 and TRBJ1-1, is DVKVTQSSRYLVKRTGEKVFLECVQDMDHENMFWYRQDPGLGLRLIYFSYDVKMKEKGDIPEGYSVSREKKERFSLILESASTNQTSMYLCASKVGVNTEAFFGQGTRLTVV.

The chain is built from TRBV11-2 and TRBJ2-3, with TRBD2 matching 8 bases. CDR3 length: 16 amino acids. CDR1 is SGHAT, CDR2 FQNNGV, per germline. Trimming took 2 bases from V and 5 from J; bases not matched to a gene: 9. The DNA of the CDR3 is TGTGCCAGCAGCTTAAGGGAGGCGGGAGGTTTAGATACGCAGTATTTT. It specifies CASSLREAGGLDTQYF. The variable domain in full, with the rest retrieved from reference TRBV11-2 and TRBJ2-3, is EAGVAQSPRYKIIEKRQSVAFWCNPISGHATLYWYQQILGQGPKLLIQFQNNGVVDDSQLPKDRFSAERLKGVDSTLKIQPAKLEDSAVYLCASSLREAGGLDTQYFGPGTRLTVL.

DNA for the CDR3: TGTGCCAGCAGCTCCACACAGGGGTGGAGTGAGACCCAGTACTTC. The encoded protein is CASSSTQGWSETQYF. This rearrangement joins TRBV7-2 to TRBJ2-5; TRBD1 agrees at 7 bases. CDR1 and CDR2 from the germline V gene are SGHTA and FQGNSA. This CDR3 is built from 15 residues. V was clipped by 4 bases and J by 5 bases; unmatched bases: 10.

The CDR3 protein is CASSLSSGARDTGELFF. CDR3 bases: TGTGCCAGCAGCTTGTCCTCGGGGGCGCGGGACACCGGGGAGCTGTTTTTT. The rearrangement joins TRBV7-2 to TRBJ2-2; D assignment may be TRBD1 or TRBD2 (6 bases each). The CDR3 is 17 amino acids. V lost 3 bases and J 3 bases, leaving 17 bases between the germline ends. Per the germline V gene, CDR1 is SGHTA and CDR2 is FQGNSA.

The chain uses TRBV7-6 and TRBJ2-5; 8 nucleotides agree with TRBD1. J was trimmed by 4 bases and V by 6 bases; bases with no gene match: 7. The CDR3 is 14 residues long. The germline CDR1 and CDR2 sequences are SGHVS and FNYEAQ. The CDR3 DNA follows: TGTGCCAGCAGGCCAGGGGGCTCGGGAGAGACCCAGTACTTC. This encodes CASRPGGSGETQYF.

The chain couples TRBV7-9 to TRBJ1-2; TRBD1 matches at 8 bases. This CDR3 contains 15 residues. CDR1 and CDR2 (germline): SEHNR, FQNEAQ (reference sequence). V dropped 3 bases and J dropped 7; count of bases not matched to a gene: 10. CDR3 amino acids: CASSLEGGTGFGYTF. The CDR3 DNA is TGTGCCAGCAGCTTGGAAGGCGGGACAGGTTTTGGCTACACCTTC.

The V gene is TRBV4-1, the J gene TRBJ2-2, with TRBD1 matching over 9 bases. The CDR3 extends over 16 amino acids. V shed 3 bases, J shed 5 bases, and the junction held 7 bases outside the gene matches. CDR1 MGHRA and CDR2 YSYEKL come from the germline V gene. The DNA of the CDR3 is TGCGCCAGCAGCCACGCCCCGGGACAGGGAACCGGGGAGCTGTTTTTT. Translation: CASSHAPGQGTGELFF.

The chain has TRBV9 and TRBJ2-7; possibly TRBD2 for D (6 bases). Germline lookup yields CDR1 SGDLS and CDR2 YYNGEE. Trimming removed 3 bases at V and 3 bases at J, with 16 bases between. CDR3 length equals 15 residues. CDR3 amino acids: CASSAGGSSLYEQYF. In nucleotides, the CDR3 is TGTGCCAGCAGCGCAGGAGGGAGTAGTCTCTACGAGCAGTACTTC. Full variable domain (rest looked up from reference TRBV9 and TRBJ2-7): DSGVTQTPKHLITATGQRVTLRCSPRSGDLSVYWYQQSLDQGLQFLIQYYNGEERAKGNILERFSAQQFPDLHSELNLSSLELGDSALYFCASSAGGSSLYEQYFGPGTRLTVT.

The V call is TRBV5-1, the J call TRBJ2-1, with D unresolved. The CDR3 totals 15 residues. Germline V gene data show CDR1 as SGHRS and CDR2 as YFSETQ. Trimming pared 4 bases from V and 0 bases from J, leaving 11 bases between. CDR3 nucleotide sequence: TGCGCCAGCAGCCCCCAACAAAGCTCCTACAATGAGCAGTTCTTC. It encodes CASSPQQSSYNEQFF.